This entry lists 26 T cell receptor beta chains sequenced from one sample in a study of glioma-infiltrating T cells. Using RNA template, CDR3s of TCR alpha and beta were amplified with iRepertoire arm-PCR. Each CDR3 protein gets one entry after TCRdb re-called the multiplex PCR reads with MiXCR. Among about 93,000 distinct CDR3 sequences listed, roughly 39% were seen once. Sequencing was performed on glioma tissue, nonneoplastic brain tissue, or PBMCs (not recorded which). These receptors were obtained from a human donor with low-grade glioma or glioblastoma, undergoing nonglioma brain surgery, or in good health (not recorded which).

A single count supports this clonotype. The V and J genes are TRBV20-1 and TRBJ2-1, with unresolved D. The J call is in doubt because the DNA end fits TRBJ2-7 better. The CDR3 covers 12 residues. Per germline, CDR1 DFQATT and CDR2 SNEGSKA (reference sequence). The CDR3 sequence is CNALDGLSEQYF. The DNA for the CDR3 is TGCAACGCGCTGGATGGCCTGAGCGAGCAGTACTTC.

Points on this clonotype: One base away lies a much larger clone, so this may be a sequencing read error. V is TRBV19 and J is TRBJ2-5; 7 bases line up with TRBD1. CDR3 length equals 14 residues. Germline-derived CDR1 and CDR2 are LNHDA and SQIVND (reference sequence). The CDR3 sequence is CASSKQGTQETQCF. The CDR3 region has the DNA TGTGCCAGTAGTAAACAGGGGACCCAAGAGACCCAGTGCTTC.

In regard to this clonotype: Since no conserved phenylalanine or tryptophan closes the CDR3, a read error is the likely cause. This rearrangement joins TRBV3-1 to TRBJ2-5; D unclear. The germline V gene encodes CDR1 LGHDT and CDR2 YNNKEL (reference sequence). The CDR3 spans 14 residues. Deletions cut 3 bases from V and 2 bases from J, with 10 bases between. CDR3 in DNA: TGTGCCAGCAGCCACGCCCGCCCACAAGAGACCCAGTACTCC. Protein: CASSHARPQETQYS.

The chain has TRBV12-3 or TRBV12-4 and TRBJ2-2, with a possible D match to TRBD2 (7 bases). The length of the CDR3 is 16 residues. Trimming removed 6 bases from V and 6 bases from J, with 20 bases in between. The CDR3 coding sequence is TGTGCCAGCAGCCTAGCGGCTTACAGGGCGGCCGGGGAGCTGTTTTTT. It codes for CASSLAAYRAAGELFF.

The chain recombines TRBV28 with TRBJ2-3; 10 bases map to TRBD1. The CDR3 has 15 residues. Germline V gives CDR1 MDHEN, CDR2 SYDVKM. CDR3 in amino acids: CDITQTDRGTDTQYF. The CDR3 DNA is TGTGACATCACCCAAACGGACAGGGGGACTGATACGCAGTATTTT.

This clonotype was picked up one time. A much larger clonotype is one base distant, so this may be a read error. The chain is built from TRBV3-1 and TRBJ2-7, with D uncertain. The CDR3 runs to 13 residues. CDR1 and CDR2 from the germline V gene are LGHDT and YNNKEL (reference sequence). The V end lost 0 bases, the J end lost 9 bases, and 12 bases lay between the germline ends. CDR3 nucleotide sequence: TGTGCCAGCAGCCAAGATGAGCCGGCCGGGCAGTACTTC. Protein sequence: CASSQDEPAGQYF.

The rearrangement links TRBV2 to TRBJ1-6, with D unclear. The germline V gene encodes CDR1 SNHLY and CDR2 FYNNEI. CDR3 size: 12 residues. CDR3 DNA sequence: TGTGTTAGCAGTGAAGGGAACCGGCCCCTCCACTTT. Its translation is CVSSEGNRPLHF.

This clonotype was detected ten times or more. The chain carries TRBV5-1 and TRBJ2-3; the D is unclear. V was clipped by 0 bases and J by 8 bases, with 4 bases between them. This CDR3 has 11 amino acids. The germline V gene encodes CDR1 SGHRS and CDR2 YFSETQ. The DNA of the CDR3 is TGCGCCAGCAGCTTGGCGCTTACGCAGTATTTT. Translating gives CASSLALTQYF.

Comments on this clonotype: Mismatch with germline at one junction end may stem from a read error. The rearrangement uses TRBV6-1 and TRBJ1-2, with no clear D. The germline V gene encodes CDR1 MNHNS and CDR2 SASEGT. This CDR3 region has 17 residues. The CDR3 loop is CASLYRDAATSNYGYTF. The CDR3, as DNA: TGTGCCAGCCTTTACCGCGACGCAGCAACCTCTAACTATGGATACACCTTC.

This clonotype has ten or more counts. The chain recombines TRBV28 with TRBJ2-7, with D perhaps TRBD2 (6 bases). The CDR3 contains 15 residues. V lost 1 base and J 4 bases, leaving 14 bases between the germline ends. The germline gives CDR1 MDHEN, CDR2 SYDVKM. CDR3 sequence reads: CASSLYGGARYEQYF. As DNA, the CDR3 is TGTGCCAGCAGTTTATACGGGGGAGCGAGGTACGAGCAGTACTTC.

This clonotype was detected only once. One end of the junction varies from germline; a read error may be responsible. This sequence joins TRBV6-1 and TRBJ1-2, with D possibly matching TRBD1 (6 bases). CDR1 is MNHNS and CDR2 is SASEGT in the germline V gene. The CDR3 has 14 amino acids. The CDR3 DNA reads TGTGCCAGCGGGGGCGATAGGCACTACTATAGCTACACCTTC. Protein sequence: CASGGDRHYYSYTF.

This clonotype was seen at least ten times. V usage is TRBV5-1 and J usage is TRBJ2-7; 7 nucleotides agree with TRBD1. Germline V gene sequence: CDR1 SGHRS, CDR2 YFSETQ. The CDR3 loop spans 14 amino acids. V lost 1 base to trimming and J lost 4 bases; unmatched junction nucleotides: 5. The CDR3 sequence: CASSLQRDRYEQYF. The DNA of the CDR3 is TGCGCCAGCAGCTTGCAACGGGACAGATACGAGCAGTACTTC.

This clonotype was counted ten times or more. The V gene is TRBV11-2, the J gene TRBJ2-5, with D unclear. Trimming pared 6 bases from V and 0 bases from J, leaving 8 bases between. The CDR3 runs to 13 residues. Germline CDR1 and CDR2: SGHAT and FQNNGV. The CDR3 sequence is CASSYGYQETQYF. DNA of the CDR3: TGTGCCAGCAGTTATGGGTACCAAGAGACCCAGTACTTC. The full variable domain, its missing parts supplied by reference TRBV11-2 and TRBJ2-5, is EAGVAQSPRYKIIEKRQSVAFWCNPISGHATLYWYQQILGQGPKLLIQFQNNGVVDDSQLPKDRFSAERLKGVDSTLKIQPAKLEDSAVYLCASSYGYQETQYFGPGTRLLVL.

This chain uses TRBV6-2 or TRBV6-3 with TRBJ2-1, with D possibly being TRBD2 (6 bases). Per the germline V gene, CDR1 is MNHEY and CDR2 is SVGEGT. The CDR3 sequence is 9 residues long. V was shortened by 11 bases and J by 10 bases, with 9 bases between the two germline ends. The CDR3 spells CAGAGEQFF. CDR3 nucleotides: TGTGCCGGCGCGGGAGAGCAGTTCTTC.

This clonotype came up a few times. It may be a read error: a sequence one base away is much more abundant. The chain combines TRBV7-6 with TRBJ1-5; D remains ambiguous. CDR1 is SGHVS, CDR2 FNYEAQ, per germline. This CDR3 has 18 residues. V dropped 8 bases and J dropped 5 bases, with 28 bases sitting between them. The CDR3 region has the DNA TGTGCCAGCGGCCCATTCCCGCCCACGCTAGGCTCTTATCAGCCCCAGCATTTT. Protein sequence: CASGPFPPTLGSYQPQHF.

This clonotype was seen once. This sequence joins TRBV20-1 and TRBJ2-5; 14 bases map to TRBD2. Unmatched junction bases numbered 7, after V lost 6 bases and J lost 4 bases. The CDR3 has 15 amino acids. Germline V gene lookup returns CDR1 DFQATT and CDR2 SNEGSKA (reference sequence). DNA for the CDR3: TGCAGTGCCCTGACAGGGACTAGCGGGAGAGAGACCCAGTACTTC. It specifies CSALTGTSGRETQYF.

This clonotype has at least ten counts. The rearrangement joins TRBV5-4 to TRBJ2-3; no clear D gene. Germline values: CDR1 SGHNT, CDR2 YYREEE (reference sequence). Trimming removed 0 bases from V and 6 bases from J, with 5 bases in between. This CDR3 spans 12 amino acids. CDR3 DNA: TGTGCCAGCAGCTTGGCCGGCGATACGCAGTATTTT. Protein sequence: CASSLAGDTQYF. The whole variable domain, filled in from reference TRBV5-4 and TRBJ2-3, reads ETGVTQSPTHLIKTRGQQVTLRCSSQSGHNTVSWYQQALGQGPQFIFQYYREEENGRGNFPPRFSGLQFPNYSSELNVNALELDDSALYLCASSLAGDTQYFGPGTRLTVL.

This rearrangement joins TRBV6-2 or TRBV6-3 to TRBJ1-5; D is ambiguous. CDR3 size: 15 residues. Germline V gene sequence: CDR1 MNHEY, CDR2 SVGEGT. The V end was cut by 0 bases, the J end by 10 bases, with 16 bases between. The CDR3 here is CASSYSIEGFNPQHF. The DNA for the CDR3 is TGTGCCAGCAGTTACTCGATTGAAGGTTTTAATCCCCAGCATTTT.

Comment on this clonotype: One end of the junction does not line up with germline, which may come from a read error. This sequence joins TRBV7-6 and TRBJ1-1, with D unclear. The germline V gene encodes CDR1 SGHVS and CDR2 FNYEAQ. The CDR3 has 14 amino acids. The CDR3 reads CASSLALFNTEAFF. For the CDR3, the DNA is TGTGCCAGCAGCTTAGCGCTATTCAACACTGAAGCCTTCTTT.

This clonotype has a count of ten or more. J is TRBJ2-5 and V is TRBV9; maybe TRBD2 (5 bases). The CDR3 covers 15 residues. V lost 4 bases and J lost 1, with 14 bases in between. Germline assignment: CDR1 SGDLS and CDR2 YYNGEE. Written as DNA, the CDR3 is TGTGCCAGCAGCACACTAGGACGGACCCAAGAGACCCAGTACTTC. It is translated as CASSTLGRTQETQYF.

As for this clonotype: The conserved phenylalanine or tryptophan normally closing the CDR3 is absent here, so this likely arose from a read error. The CDR3 here is CASSAPGAQNTEAFL. CDR3 coding DNA: TGTGCCAGCAGCGCACCCGGGGCACAGAACACTGAAGCTTTCCTT. This chain uses TRBV9 with TRBJ1-1, with D perhaps matching TRBD1 (5 bases). V dropped 3 bases and J dropped 1 base, with 13 bases sitting between them. This CDR3 comprises 15 residues. From germline, CDR1 is SGDLS and CDR2 YYNGEE.

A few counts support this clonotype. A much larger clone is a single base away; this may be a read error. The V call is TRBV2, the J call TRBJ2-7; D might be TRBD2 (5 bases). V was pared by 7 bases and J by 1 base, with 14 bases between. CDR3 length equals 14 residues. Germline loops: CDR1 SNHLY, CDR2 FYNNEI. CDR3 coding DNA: TGTGCCAGCAAAATCCAAGCGGTGTCCTACGAGCAGTACTTC. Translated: CASKIQAVSYEQYF.

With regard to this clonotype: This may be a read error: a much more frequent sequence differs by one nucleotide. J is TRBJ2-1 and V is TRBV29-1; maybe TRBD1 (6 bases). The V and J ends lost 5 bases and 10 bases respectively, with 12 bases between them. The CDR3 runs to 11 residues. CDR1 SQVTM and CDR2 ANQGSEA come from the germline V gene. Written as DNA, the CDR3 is TGCAGCGTTCGGACAGACTACGAGCAGTTCTTC. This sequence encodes CSVRTDYEQFF.

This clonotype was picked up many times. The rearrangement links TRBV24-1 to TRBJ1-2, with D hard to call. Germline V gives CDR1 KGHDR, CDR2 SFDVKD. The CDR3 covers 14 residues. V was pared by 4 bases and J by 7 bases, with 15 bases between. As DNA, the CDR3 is TGTGCCACCAGTGACACCGGGATTCTAAGTGGCTACACCTTC. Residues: CATSDTGILSGYTF.

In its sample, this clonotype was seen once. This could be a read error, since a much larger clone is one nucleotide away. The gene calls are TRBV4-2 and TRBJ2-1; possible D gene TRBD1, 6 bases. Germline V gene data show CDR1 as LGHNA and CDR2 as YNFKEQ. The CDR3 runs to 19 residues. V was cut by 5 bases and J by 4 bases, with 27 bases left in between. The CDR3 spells CASSFPGKASDRTYNEQFF. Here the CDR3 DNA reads TGTGCCAGCAGCTTCCCAGGGAAAGCCTCGGACAGAACTTACAATGAGCAGTTCTTC.

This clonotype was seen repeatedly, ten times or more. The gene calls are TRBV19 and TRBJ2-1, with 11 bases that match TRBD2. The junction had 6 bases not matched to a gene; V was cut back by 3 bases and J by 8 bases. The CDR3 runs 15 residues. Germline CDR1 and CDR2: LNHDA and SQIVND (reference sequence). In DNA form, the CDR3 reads TGTGCCAGTAGTATGCAACTAGCGGGAGTGGATGAGCAGTTCTTC. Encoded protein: CASSMQLAGVDEQFF.